What follows describes a single T cell receptor beta chain. The antigen remains undetermined. The record originates from a study of monozygotic twins with cystic fibrosis. Study-level information: With roughly 16 PCR cycles, barcoded libraries came from roughly 3 micrograms of fragmented DNA.

Study-level results: Nucleotide-identical clonotype sharing was significantly higher within monozygotic CF twin pairs than between unrelated CF individuals. The repertoire was suggested to be naive-dominated, clonality median about 0.0094.

This table comes from immunoSEQ multiplex PCR, and its TCRdb copy is limited to in-frame clones, with some not included. The table shows tens of thousands of clones, with 95% to 98% occurring only once. This CDR3 comprises 14 residues. The germline V gene has CDR1 GTSNPN and CDR2 SVGIG (reference sequence). V was clipped by 0 bases and J by 3 bases, with 12 bases between them. Sequenced: blood. The TCR was taken from a girl aged 2-10 years with cystic fibrosis. This chain connects TRBV30 to TRBJ2-7, with TRBD2 as a possible D gene (5 bases). CDR3 protein: CAWSVRTWVYEQYF. For the CDR3, the DNA is TGTGCCTGGAGTGTACGGACTTGGGTCTACGAGCAGTACTTC.